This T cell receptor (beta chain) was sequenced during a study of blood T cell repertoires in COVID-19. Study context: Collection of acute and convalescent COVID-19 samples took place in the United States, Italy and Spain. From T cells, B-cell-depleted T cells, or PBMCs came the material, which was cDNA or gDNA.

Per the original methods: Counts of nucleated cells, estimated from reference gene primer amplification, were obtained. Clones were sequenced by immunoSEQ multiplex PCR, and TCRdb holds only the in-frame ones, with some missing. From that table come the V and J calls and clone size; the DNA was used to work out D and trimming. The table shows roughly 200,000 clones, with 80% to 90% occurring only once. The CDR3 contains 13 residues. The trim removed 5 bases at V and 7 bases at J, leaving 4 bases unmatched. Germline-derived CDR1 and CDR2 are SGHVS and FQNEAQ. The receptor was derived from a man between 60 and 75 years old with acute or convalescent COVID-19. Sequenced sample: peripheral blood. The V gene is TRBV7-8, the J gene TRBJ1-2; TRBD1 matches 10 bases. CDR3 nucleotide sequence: TGTGCCAGCAGCCGTGGGACAGGGGTTGGCTACACCTTC. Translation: CASSRGTGVGYTF. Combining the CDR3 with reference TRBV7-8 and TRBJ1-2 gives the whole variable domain GAGVSQSPRYKVAKRGQDVALRCDPISGHVSLFWYQQALGQGPEFLTYFQNEAQLDKSGLPSDRFFAERPEGSVSTLKIQRTQQEDSAVYLCASSRGTGVGYTFGSGTRLTVV.